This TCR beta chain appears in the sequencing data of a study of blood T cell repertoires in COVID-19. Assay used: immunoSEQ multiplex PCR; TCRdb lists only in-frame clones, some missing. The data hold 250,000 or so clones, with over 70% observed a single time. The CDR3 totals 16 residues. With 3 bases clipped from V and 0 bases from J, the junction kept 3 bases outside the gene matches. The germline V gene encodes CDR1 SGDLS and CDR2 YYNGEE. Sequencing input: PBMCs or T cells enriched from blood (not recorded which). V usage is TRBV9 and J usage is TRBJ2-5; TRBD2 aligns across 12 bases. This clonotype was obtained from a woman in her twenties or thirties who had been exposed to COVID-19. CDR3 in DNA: TGTGCCAGCAGCGGTGGACTAGCGGGGTACCAAGAGACCCAGTACTTC. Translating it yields CASSGGLAGYQETQYF.